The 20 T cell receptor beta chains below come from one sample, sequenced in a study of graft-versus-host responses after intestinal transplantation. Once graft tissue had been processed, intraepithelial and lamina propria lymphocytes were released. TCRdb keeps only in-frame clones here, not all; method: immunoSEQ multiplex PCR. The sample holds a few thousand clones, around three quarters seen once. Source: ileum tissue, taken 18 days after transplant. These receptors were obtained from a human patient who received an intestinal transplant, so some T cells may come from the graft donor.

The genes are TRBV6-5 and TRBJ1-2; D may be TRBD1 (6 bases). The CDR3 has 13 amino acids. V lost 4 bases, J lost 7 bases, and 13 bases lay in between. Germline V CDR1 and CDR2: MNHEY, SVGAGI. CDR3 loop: CASSLGGLGGYTF. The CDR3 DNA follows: TGTGCCAGCAGTTTAGGGGGGCTCGGTGGCTACACCTTC.

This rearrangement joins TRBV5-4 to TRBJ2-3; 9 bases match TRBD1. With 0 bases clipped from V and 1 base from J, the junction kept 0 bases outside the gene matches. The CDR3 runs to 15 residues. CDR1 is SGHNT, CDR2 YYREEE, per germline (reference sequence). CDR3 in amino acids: CASSLGTGGTDTQYF. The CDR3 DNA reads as TGTGCCAGCAGCTTGGGGACAGGGGGCACAGATACGCAGTATTTT.

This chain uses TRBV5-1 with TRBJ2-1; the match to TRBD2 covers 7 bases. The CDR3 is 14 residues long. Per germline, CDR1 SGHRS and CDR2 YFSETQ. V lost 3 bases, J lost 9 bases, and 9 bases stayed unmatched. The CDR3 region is CASSYRSGVFEQFF. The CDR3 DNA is TGCGCCAGCAGCTATCGAAGCGGGGTCTTTGAGCAGTTCTTC.

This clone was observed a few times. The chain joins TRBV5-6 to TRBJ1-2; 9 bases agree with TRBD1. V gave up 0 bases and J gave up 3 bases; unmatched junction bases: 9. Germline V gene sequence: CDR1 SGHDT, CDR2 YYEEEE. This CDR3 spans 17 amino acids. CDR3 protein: CASSLGRDRAGYYGYTF. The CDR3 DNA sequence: TGTGCCAGCAGCTTGGGCAGGGACAGGGCGGGGTACTATGGCTACACCTTC.

CDR3 nucleotides: TGTGCTAGTGGTTTGACAGGGAACACTGAAGCTTTCTTT. This codes for CASGLTGNTEAFF. The chain couples TRBV12-5 to TRBJ1-1, with TRBD1 as a possible D gene (5 bases). The V end lost 2 bases, the J end lost 1 base, and 5 bases lay between the germline ends. The CDR3 contains 13 residues. CDR1 LGHNT and CDR2 FRNRAP come from the germline V gene.

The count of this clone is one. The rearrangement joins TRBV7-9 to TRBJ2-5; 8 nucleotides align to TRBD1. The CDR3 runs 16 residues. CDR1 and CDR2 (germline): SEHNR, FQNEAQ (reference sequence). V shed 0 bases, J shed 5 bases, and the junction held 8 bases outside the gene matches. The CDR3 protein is CASSLARTGFGETQYF. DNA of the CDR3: TGTGCCAGCAGCTTAGCCAGGACAGGGTTTGGGGAGACCCAGTACTTC.

The CDR3 sequence is CASSLTLADLQETQYF. CDR3 bases: TGTGCCAGCAGCTTGACTCTGGCGGATCTCCAAGAGACCCAGTACTTC. V is TRBV7-9 and J is TRBJ2-5, with D unresolved. The CDR3 is 16 amino acids. The germline V and J ends were trimmed by 3 bases and 1 base, with 15 bases remaining between them. Germline CDR1 and CDR2: SEHNR and FQNEAQ (reference sequence). Complete variable domain (other parts from reference TRBV7-9 and TRBJ2-5): DTGVSQNPRHKITKRGQNVTFRCDPISEHNRLYWYRQTLGQGPEFLTYFQNEAQLEKSRLLSDRFSAERPKGSFSTLEIQRTEQGDSAMYLCASSLTLADLQETQYFGPGTRLLVL.

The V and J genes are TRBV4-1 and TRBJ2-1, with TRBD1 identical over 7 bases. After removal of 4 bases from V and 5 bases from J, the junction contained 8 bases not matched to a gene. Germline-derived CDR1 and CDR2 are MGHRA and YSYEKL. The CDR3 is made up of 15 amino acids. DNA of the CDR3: TGCGCCAGCAGCCCTACGCCGGGACAGCACAATGAGCAGTTCTTC. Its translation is CASSPTPGQHNEQFF.

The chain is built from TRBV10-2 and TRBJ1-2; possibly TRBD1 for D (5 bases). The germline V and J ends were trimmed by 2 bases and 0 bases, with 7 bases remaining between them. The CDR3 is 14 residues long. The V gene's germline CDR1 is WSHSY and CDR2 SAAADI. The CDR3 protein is CASSEQGPNYGYTF. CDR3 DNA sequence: TGCGCCAGCAGTGAGCAGGGCCCTAACTATGGCTACACCTTC.

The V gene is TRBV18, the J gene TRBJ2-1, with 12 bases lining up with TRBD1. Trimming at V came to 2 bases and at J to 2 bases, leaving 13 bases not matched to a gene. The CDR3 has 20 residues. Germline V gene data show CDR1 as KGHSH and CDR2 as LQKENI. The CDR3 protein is CASSPFGTGGANGAYNEQFF. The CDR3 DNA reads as TGTGCCAGCTCACCATTCGGGACAGGGGGCGCCAATGGAGCCTACAATGAGCAGTTCTTC.

In DNA, the CDR3 is TGTGCCAGCAGTTCCGGCGGGACTCCTGCCTACGAGCAGTACTTC. It translates to CASSSGGTPAYEQYF. V usage is TRBV6-1 and J usage is TRBJ2-7; possible D gene TRBD2, 6 bases. This CDR3 contains 15 residues. V gave up 5 bases and J gave up 2 bases, with 16 bases separating them. Germline assignment: CDR1 MNHNS and CDR2 SASEGT.

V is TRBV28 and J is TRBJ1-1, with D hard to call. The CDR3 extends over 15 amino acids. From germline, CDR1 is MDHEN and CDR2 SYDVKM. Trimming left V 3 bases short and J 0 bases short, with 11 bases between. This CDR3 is CASSFEGRMNTEAFF. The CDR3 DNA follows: TGTGCCAGCAGTTTCGAAGGGCGGATGAACACTGAAGCTTTCTTT.

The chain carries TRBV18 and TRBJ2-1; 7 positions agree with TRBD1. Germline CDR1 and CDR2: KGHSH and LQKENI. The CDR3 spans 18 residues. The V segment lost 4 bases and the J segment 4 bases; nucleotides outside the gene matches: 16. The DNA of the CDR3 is TGTGCCAGCTCACTCCTACCCCGGGACAGCGTTCCGTACAATGAGCAGTTCTTC. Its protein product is CASSLLPRDSVPYNEQFF.

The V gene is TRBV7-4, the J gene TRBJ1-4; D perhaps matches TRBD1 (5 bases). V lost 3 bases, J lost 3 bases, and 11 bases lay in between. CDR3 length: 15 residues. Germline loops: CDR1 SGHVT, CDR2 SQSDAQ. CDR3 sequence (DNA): TGTGCCAGCAGCTTGGGACCTTCTTCTAATGAAAAACTGTTTTTT. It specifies CASSLGPSSNEKLFF.

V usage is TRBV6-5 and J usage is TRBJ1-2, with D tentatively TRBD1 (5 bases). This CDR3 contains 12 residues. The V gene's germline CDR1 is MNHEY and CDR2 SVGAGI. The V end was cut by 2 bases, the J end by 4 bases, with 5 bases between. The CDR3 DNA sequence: TGTGCCAGCAGTTACAGGGGCTATGGCTACACCTTC. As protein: CASSYRGYGYTF.

CDR3 nucleotides: TGTGCCAGCAGTTTAAGGGGACTAGCTCCTTACAATGAGCAGTTCTTC. Protein product: CASSLRGLAPYNEQFF. The chain employs TRBV28 and TRBJ2-1, with 9 bases fitting TRBD2. V dropped 2 bases and J dropped 4; count of bases not matched to a gene: 6. Germline-derived CDR1 and CDR2 are MDHEN and SYDVKM. The CDR3 is 16 amino acids.

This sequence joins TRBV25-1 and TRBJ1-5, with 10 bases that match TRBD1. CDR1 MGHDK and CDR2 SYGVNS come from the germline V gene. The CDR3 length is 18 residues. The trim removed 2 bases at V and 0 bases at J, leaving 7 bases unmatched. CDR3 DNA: TGTGCCAGCAGTGAACCGGGGACAGGGGAGAATAGCAATCAGCCCCAGCATTTT. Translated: CASSEPGTGENSNQPQHF.

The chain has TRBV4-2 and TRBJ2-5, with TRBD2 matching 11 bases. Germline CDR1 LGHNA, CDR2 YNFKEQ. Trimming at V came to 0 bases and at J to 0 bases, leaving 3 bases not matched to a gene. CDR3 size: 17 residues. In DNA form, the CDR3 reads TGTGCCAGCAGCCAAGATCGGACTAGCGGGTACCAAGAGACCCAGTACTTC. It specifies CASSQDRTSGYQETQYF.

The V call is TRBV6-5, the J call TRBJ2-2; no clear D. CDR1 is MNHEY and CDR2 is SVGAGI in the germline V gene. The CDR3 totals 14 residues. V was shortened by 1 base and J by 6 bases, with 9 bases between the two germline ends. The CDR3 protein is CASSYLGLPGELFF. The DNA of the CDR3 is TGTGCCAGCAGTTACTTAGGGCTACCCGGGGAGCTGTTTTTT.

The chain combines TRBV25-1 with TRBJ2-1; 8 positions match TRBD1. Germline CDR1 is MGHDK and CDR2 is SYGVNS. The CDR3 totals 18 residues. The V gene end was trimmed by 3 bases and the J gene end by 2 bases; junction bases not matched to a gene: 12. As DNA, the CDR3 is TGTGCCAGCAGTGAGATCAAGGACAGGGCGACGGCCTACAATGAGCAGTTCTTC. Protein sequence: CASSEIKDRATAYNEQFF.